Listed below are T cell receptor beta chains from one sample, sequenced in a study of Graves' ophthalmopathy and Graves' hyperthyroidism. MiXCR was run by TCRdb on the multiplex PCR reads, yielding one entry per CDR3 protein. The sample holds some 750,000 distinct CDR3 sequences, 35% to 50% seen once. Sequencing was carried out using peripheral blood. The receptor set was obtained from an adult man with Graves' ophthalmopathy. The CDR3 runs from the conserved cysteine through the conserved F or W. Fields, in order: CDR3 DNA, CDR3 protein, D gene, CDR3 length, clone size, V gene, J gene. D genes are given only for firm matches. The size field is filled for only some rows; it gives once, few, many or a size class.

TGTGCCATCAGTCCCGGGACAGCTTATGAAAAACTGTTTTTT	CAISPGTAYEKLFF	TRBD1	14	.	TRBV10-3	TRBJ1-4
TGCAGTGCTGGGGGACAGGGGGACTACGAGCAGTACTTC	CSAGGQGDYEQYF	TRBD1	13	.	TRBV20-1	TRBJ2-7
TGTGCCAGCAGTTTTTCCCAAGGCTACACCTTC	CASSFSQGYTF	.	11	.	TRBV12-3/TRBV12-4	TRBJ1-2
TGTGCCAGCAGCCGGGACTCACTTCCCCAGTACTTC	CASSRDSLPQYF	.	12	few	TRBV7-9	TRBJ2-5
TGTGCCAGCAGCGCACTATCCCAAGAGACCCAGTACTTC	CASSALSQETQYF	.	13	many	TRBV2	TRBJ2-5
TGTGCCACCAGCAAGGACGGGGGATACGAGCAGTACTTC	CATSKDGGYEQYF	.	13	.	TRBV15	TRBJ2-7
TGTGCCAGCAGCCCCGACGGACAGCGAAAACTGTTTTTT	CASSPDGQRKLFF	.	13	many	TRBV9	TRBJ1-4
TGTGCCAGCAGCTTCGCGCCGATCCGGACAGGGGGAGGCTACACCTTC	CASSFAPIRTGGGYTF	TRBD1	16	many	TRBV11-1	TRBJ1-2
TGTGCCAGCCAAGACAGTCTCTCTCAGCCCCAGCATTTT	CASQDSLSQPQHF	.	13	many	TRBV6-5	TRBJ1-5
TGTGCCAGCAGCCACGACCCCTACGAGCAGTACTTC	CASSHDPYEQYF	.	12	.	TRBV7-9	TRBJ2-7
TGCGCCAGCAGCCAAGATGGACAGGGACGTAACTATGGCTACACCTTC	CASSQDGQGRNYGYTF	TRBD1	16	many	TRBV4-3	TRBJ1-2
TGTGCCACCAGGCCGGGAGGTCTACTGAACACTGAAGCTTTCTTT	CATRPGGLLNTEAFF	.	15	many	TRBV24-1	TRBJ1-1
TGTGCCAGCAGCTGGACAGGGGGCTATCAGCCCCAGCATTTT	CASSWTGGYQPQHF	TRBD1	14	many	TRBV6-6	TRBJ1-5
TGTGCCAGCAGTTACTTAGGGGATGGGAACACTGAAGCTTTCTTT	CASSYLGDGNTEAFF	.	15	.	TRBV6-5	TRBJ1-1
TGTGCCAGCAGCGTGAGCGAAGGGGGCATGAGGACCCAGTACTTC	CASSVSEGGMRTQYF	TRBD1	15	few	TRBV7-9	TRBJ2-5
TGTGCCAGCAGCCTCGGATCGGGGGGAGGGGGCTACACCTTC	CASSLGSGGGGYTF	.	14	.	TRBV7-6	TRBJ1-2
TGTGCCAGCAGCTTTAGGCGGGGCCCGAGCGGTTTCTTT	CASSFRRGPSGFF	.	13	.	TRBV7-2	TRBJ1-1
TGTGCCATCAGTGAAGTCCTGACTTTC	CAISEVLTF	.	9	.	TRBV10-3	TRBJ2-6
TGTGCCAGCAGTGAAGGGGGAGACGGCACTGAAGCTTTCTTT	CASSEGGDGTEAFF	.	14	many	TRBV2	TRBJ1-1
TGTGCCAGCAGTTTCGGGGGGCAAGGTGGAAACACCATATATTTT	CASSFGGQGGNTIYF	.	15	.	TRBV25-1	TRBJ1-3
TGCAGTGCTAGGAGGCGTTTCACCGGGGAGCTGTTTTTT	CSARRRFTGELFF	.	13	.	TRBV20-1	TRBJ2-2
TGCGCCAGCAGCCAGGGACTAGCGGGAGACTCCGAGCAGTACTTC	CASSQGLAGDSEQYF	TRBD2	15	few	TRBV5-1	TRBJ2-7
TGTGCCAGCAGCCCAGGGACAGGGTTCTACGAGCAGTACTTC	CASSPGTGFYEQYF	TRBD1	14	many	TRBV7-9	TRBJ2-7
TGTGCCAGTAGTATGGATCACAGAGACTACGAGCAGTACTTC	CASSMDHRDYEQYF	.	14	.	TRBV19	TRBJ2-7
TGCAGCGTTAGGCAACTAACGAACACCGAGGAGCTGTTTTTT	CSVRQLTNTEELFF	.	14	.	TRBV29-1	TRBJ2-2
TGTGCCATCAGCGCAGCTAGCACAGATACGCAGTATTTT	CAISAASTDTQYF	.	13	few	TRBV10-3	TRBJ2-3
TGTGCCAGCAGGGAACAGGGTATGGGAGGTAACACCTTC	CASREQGMGGNTF	.	13	.	TRBV7-9	TRBJ1-2
TGTGCCAGCAAGCTACTAGCGGGAAGCGAGCAGTACTTC	CASKLLAGSEQYF	TRBD2	13	.	TRBV2	TRBJ2-7
TGCAGCGTAGGACAGGGGACCTATGGCTACACCTTC	CSVGQGTYGYTF	TRBD1	12	.	TRBV29-1	TRBJ1-2
TGTGCCAGCACCCCTAGCGGGGGATTATCTGGGGAGCTGTTTTTT	CASTPSGGLSGELFF	TRBD2	15	.	TRBV7-2	TRBJ2-2
TGTGCCAGCAGAGTTGACAACTCTGGAAACACCATATATTTT	CASRVDNSGNTIYF	.	14	few	TRBV2	TRBJ1-3
TGTGCCAGCATCTCGGGCAGTAACTATGGCTACACCTTC	CASISGSNYGYTF	.	13	few	TRBV7-9	TRBJ1-2
TGTGCCAGCAGGGTGCCAGTTGACTACGAGCAGTACTTC	CASRVPVDYEQYF	.	13	.	TRBV2	TRBJ2-7
TGTGCCGCCAGCAGCTTGTTACAGGGGGATCAGCCCCAGCATTTT	CAASSLLQGDQPQHF	TRBD1	15	once	TRBV24-1	TRBJ1-5
TGTGCCAGCAGCTTAAGGCCCACCCCTATGTCCGAAGCTTTCTTT	CASSLRPTPMSEAFF	.	15	many	TRBV7-3	TRBJ1-1
TGTGCCAGTAGTATAGCGGGACAGGCGGATTCACCCCTCCACTTT	CASSIAGQADSPLHF	TRBD1	15	few	TRBV19	TRBJ1-6
TGTGCCAGCAGGGGACAAACTACCGGCTACGAGCAGTACTTC	CASRGQTTGYEQYF	.	14	.	TRBV10-3	TRBJ2-7
TGTGCCAGCAGTGAATTAGGAGCTGTATATGGCTACACCTTC	CASSELGAVYGYTF	.	14	many	TRBV25-1	TRBJ1-2
TGTGCCAGTAGTAATCGGGCCGCGGGAGAAAAACTGTTTTTT	CASSNRAAGEKLFF	.	14	.	TRBV19	TRBJ1-4
TGTGCCAGCAGCTTAGCGCGGGACATTTACCAACTGAACACTGAAGCTTTCTTT	CASSLARDIYQLNTEAFF	.	18	.	TRBV7-9	TRBJ1-1
TGTGCCAGCAGCTTAGTGGGGACTGCTACCTACGAGCAGTACTTC	CASSLVGTATYEQYF	.	15	few	TRBV11-2	TRBJ2-7
TGTGCCAGCAGCGAAAGGGGCGCAGGGAATGAAAAACTGTTTTTT	CASSERGAGNEKLFF	.	15	.	TRBV7-9	TRBJ1-4
TGTGCCAGCAGCCAATTGGTCGGACAGCCCCAGCATTTT	CASSQLVGQPQHF	.	13	few	TRBV3-2	TRBJ1-5
TGTGCCAGCAGCGTAGTAGGAGGGCTGTATGGCTACACCTTC	CASSVVGGLYGYTF	.	14	many	TRBV9	TRBJ1-2
TGTGCCAGCAGCGTAGCTCCGAGGACAGGGGTATACGAGCAGTACTTC	CASSVAPRTGVYEQYF	TRBD1	16	.	TRBV9	TRBJ2-7